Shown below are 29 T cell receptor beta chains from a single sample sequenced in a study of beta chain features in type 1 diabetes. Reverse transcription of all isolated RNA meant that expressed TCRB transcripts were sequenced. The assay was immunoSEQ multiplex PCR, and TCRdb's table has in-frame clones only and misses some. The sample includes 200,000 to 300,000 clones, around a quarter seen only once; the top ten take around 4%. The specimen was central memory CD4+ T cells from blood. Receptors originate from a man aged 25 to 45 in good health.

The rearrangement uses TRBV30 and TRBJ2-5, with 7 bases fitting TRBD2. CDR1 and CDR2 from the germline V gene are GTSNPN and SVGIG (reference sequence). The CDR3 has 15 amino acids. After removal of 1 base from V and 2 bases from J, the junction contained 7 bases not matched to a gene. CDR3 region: CAWSGSGVGQETQYF. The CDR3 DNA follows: TGTGCCTGGAGTGGCAGCGGGGTGGGGCAAGAGACCCAGTACTTC.

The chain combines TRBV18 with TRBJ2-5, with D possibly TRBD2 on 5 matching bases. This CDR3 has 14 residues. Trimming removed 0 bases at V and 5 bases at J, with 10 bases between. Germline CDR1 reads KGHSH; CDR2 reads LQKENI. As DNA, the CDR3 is TGTGCCAGCTCACCACCAGGTCAGCGGGAGACCCAGTACTTC. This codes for CASSPPGQRETQYF.

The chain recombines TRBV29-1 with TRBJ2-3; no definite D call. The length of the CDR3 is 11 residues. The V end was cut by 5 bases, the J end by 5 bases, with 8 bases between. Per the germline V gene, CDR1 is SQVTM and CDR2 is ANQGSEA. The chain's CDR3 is CSVRTGDTQYF. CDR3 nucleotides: TGCAGCGTTAGGACGGGAGATACGCAGTATTTT.

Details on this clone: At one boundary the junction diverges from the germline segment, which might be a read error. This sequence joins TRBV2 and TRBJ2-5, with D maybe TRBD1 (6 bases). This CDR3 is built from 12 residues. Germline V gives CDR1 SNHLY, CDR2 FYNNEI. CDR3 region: CASSGGRTERNF. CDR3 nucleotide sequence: TGTGCCAGCAGTGGAGGAAGGACAGAGCGGAACTTC.

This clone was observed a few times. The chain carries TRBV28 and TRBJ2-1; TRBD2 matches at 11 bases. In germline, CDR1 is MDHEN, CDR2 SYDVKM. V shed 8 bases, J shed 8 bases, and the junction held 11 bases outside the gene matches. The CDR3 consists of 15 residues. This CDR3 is CASAITSGRNYEQFF. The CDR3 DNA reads TGTGCCAGCGCAATTACTAGCGGGAGAAACTATGAGCAGTTCTTC.

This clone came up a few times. The CDR3 DNA follows: TGTGCCAGCAGTGGCAGACAGGGAACCAAAAACATTCAGTACTTC. It specifies CASSGRQGTKNIQYF. The gene calls are TRBV6-5 and TRBJ2-4, with 7 nucleotides matching TRBD1. V lost 5 bases to trimming and J lost 2 bases; unmatched junction nucleotides: 6. CDR3 size: 15 residues. Germline CDR1 reads MNHEY; CDR2 reads SVGAGI.

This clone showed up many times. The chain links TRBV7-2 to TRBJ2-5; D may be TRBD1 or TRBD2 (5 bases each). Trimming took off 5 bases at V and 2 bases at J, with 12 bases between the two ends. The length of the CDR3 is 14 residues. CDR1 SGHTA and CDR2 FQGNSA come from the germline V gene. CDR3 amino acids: CASSVSWGQETQYF. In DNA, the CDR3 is TGTGCCAGCAGCGTTTCCTGGGGGCAAGAGACCCAGTACTTC.

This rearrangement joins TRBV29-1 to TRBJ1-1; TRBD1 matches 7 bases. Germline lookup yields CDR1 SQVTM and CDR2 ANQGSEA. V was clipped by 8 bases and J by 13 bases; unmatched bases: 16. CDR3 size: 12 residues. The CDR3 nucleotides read TGCAGCTACAGAAGCACAGGGGCGGACGGTTTCTTT. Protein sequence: CSYRSTGADGFF. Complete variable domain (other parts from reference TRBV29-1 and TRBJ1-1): SAVISQKPSRDICQRGTSLTIQCQVDSQVTMMFWYRQQPGQSLTLIATANQGSEATYESGFVIDKFPISRPNLTFSTLTVSNMSPEDSSIYLCSYRSTGADGFFGQGTRLTVV.

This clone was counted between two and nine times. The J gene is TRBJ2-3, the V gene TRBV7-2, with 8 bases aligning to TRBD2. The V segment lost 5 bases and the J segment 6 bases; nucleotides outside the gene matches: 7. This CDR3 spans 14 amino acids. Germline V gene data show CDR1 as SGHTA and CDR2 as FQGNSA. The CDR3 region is CASSGHPGGDTQYF. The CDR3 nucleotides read TGTGCCAGCAGCGGTCATCCGGGGGGGGATACGCAGTATTTT. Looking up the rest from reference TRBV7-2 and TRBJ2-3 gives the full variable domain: GAGVSQSPSNKVTEKGKDVELRCDPISGHTALYWYRQSLGQGLEFLIYFQGNSAPDKSGLPSDRFSAERTGGSVSTLTIQRTQQEDSAVYLCASSGHPGGDTQYFGPGTRLTVL.

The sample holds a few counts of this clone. The CDR3 nucleotides are TGTGCCACCGCGGCGGGGGGCAATTCACCCCTCCACTTT. Its translation is CATAAGGNSPLHF. V is TRBV15 and J is TRBJ1-6, with D possibly being TRBD1 (6 bases). V was clipped by 8 bases and J by 7 bases, with 12 bases between them. Germline loops: CDR1 LNHNV, CDR2 YYDKDF (reference sequence). The CDR3 covers 13 residues.

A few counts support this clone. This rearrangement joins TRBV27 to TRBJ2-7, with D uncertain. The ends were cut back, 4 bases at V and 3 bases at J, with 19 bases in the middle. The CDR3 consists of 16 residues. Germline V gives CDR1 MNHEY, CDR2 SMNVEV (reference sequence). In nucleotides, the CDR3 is TGTGCCAGCAGTTCCCCACGGACGGGCAAAGGCTACGAGCAGTACTTC. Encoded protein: CASSSPRTGKGYEQYF.

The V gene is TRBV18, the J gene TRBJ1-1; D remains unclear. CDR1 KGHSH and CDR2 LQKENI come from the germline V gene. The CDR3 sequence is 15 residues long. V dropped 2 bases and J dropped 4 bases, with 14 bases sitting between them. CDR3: CASSPYEGHVTEAFF. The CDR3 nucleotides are TGTGCCAGCTCACCATATGAAGGGCATGTCACTGAAGCTTTCTTT.

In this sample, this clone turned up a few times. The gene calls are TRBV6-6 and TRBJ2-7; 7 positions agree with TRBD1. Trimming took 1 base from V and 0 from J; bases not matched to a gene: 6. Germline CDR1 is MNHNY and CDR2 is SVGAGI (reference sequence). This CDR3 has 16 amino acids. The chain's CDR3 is CASSYWDSESSYEQYF. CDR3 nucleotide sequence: TGTGCCAGCAGTTACTGGGACAGCGAAAGCTCCTACGAGCAGTACTTC.

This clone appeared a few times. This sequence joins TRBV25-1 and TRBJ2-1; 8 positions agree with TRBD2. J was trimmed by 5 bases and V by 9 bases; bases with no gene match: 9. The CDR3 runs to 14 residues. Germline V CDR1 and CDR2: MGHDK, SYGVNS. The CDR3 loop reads CASEPGLEDNEQFF. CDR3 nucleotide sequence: TGTGCCAGTGAACCGGGACTAGAAGACAATGAGCAGTTCTTC.

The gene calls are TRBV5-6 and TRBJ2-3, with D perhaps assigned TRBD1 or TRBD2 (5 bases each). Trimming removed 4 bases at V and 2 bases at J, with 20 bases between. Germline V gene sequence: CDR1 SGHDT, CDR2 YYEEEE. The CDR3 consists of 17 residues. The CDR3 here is CASSARMSGTLTDTQYF. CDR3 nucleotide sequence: TGTGCCAGCAGCGCCCGAATGTCAGGGACCCTCACAGATACGCAGTATTTT.

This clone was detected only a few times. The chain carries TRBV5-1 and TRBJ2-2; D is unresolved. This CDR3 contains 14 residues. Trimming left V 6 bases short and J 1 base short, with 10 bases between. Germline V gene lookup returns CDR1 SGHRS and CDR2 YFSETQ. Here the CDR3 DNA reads TGCGCCAGCACCCAGAGTGGGAACACCGGGGAGCTGTTTTTT. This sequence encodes CASTQSGNTGELFF.

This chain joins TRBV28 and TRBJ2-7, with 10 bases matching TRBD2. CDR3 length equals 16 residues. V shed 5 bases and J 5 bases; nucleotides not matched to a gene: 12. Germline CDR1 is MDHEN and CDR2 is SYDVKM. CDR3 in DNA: TGTGCCAGCAGTATAGTCCGTACTAGCGGGAAAGACGAGCAGTACTTC. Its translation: CASSIVRTSGKDEQYF.

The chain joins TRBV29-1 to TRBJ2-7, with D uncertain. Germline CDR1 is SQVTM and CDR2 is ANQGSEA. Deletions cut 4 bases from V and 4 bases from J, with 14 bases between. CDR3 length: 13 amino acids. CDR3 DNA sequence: TGCAGCGTTGGTGAAAAGGCCCCTTACGAGCAGTACTTC. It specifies CSVGEKAPYEQYF.

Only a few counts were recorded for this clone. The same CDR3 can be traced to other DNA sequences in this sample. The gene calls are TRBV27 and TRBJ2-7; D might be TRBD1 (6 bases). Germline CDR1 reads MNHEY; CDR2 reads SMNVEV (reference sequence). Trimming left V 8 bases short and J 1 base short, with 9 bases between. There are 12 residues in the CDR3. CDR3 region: CASRDNSYEQYF. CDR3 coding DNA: TGTGCCAGCCGGGACAATTCCTACGAGCAGTACTTC.

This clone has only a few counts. The chain's CDR3 is CASSATTSTDTQYF. The CDR3 DNA follows: TGTGCCAGCAGCGCCACCACTAGCACAGATACGCAGTATTTT. The chain employs TRBV7-9 and TRBJ2-3; no firm D call. The CDR3 spans 14 residues. V dropped 5 bases and J dropped 0 bases, with 9 bases sitting between them. Germline V gene data show CDR1 as SEHNR and CDR2 as FQNEAQ (reference sequence).

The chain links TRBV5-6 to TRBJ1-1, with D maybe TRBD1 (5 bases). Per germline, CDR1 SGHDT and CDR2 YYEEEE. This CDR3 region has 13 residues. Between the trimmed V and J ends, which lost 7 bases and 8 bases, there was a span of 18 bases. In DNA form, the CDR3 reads TGTGCCAGCTCACCGGGACCGTCCGACGAAGCTTTCTTT. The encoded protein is CASSPGPSDEAFF.

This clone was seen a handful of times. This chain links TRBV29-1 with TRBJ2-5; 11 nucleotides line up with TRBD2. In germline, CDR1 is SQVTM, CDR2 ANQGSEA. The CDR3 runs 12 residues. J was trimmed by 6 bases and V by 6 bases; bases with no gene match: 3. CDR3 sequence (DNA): TGCAGCGTGGGGACTAGCGGAAAGACCCAGTACTTC. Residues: CSVGTSGKTQYF.

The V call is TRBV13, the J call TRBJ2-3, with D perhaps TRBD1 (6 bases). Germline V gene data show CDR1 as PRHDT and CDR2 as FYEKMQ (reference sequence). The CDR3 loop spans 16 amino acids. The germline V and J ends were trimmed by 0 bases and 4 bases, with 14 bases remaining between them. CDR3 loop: CASSLGAYPGADTQYF. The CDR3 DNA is TGTGCCAGCAGCTTAGGCGCCTACCCAGGGGCAGATACGCAGTATTTT.

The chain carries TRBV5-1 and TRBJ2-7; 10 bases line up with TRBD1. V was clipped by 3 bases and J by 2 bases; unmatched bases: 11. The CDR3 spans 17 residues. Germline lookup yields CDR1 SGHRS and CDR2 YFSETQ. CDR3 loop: CASSSPPGTGAAYEQYF. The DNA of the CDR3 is TGCGCCAGCAGCTCACCCCCCGGGACAGGGGCAGCCTACGAGCAGTACTTC.

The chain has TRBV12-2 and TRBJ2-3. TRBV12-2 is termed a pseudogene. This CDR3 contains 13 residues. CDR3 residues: CASRFPGPDTQYF. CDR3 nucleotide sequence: TGTGCAAGTCGCTTCCCGGGGCCAGATACGCAGTATTTT.

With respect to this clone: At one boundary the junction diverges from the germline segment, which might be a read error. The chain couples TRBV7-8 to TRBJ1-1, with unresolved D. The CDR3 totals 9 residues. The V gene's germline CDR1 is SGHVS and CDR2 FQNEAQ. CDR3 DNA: TGTGCCAGCAGCTTAAACGGAACCTTT. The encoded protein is CASSLNGTF.

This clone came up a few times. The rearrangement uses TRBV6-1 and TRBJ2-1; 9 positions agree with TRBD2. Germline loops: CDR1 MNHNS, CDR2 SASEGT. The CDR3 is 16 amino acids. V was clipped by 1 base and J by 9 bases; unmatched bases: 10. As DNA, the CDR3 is TGTGCCAGCAGTGAAGTATTTACGGGACTAGCAAGTGAGCAGTTCTTC. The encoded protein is CASSEVFTGLASEQFF.

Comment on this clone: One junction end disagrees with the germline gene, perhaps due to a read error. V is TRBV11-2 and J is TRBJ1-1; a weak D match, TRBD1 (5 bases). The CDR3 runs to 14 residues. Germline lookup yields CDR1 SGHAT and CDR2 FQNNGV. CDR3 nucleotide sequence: TGTGCCAGTAGCTTAGCGGGACTTGGCACTGAAGCTTTCTTT. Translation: CASSLAGLGTEAFF.

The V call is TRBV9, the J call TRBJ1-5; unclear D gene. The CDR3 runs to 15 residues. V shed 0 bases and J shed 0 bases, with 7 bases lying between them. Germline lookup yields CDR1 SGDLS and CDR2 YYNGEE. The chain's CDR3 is CASSVGTASNQPQHF. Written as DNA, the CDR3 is TGTGCCAGCAGCGTAGGTACAGCTAGCAATCAGCCCCAGCATTTT.